The rows below give T cell receptor beta chains drawn from one sample of a study of patients and donors after allogeneic stem cell transplantation. A single record per CDR3 protein comes from TCRdb applying MiXCR to the RT-PCR reads. The table lists about 960,000 distinct CDR3 sequences, approximately 18% of them singletons. Sequenced: blood, either unsorted or a sorted T cell fraction (not recorded which). Every receptor here comes from a human donor who was either an allogeneic HSCT recipient or a stem cell or donor lymphocyte infusion donor (not recorded which). It is not recorded whose cells these are; they may come from a transplant donor. Each CDR3 is given with its conserved first and last residue. A D gene is named only where the DNA matches it firmly.

>NA|TRBJ1-6|TRBV12-3/TRBV12-4
CASSLGTRSSYNSPLHF
>NA|TRBJ2-7|TRBV29-1
CSALSGWYEQYF
>NA|TRBJ2-7|TRBV6-1
CASRPWASPYEQYF
>TRBD1|TRBJ1-1|TRBV27
CASSSPGTVNTEAFF
>TRBD2|TRBJ2-7|TRBV7-2
CASSILGAGGYEQYF
>TRBD1|TRBJ1-1|TRBV29-1
CSVVRQGFNTEAFF
>NA|TRBJ1-1|TRBV20-1
CSARDRPYTMNTEAFF
>TRBD1|TRBJ2-4|TRBV6-1
CASRWDREMNIQYF
>NA|TRBJ1-6|TRBV20-1
CSAPTNPGSPLHF
>NA|TRBJ2-7|TRBV25-1
CARRVLSAEQYF
>TRBD2|TRBJ2-7|TRBV5-6
CASSGGVGRTPYEQYF
>TRBD2|TRBJ2-1|TRBV7-7
CASSGGLVNEQFF
>TRBD1|TRBJ2-3|TRBV4-3
CASSQEFGQGGTDTQYF
>NA|TRBJ2-3|TRBV3-1
CASSQGGRQRYTDTQYF
>NA|TRBJ1-2|TRBV6-5
CAVGRNNYGYTF
>TRBD2|TRBJ2-2|TRBV12-3/TRBV12-4
CASSFPSGSTGELFF
>TRBD1|TRBJ1-5|TRBV20-1
CSARGQGTQPQHF
>TRBD2|TRBJ2-3|TRBV5-1
CASSFYGTSGATDTQYF
>TRBD2|TRBJ2-3|TRBV7-7
CASSLGAGASTDTQYF
>TRBD2|TRBJ2-1|TRBV2
CASSESVRERTSYNEQFF